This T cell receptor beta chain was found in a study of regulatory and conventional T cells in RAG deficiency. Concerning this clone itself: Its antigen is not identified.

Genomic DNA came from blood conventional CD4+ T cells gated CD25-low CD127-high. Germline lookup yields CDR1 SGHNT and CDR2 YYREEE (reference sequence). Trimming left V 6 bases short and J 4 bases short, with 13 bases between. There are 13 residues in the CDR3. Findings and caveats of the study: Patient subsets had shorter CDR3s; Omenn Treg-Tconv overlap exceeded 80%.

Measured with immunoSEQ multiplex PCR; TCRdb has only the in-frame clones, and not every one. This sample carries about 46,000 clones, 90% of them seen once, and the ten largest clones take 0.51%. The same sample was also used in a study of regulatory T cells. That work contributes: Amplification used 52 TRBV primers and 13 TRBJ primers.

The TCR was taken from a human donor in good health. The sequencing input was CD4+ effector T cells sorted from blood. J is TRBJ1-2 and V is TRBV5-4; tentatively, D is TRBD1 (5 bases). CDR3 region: CASNRGGSYGYTF. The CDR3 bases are TGTGCCAGCAACCGCGGGGGGAGCTATGGCTACACCTTC.